This TCR beta chain was obtained from a study of blood T cell repertoires in COVID-19. At the level of the study: Collection of acute and convalescent COVID-19 samples took place in the United States, Italy and Spain.

Clones were sequenced by immunoSEQ multiplex PCR, and TCRdb holds only the in-frame ones, with some missing. The sample has about 250,000 clones; 90% are singletons. V shed 4 bases and J 3 bases; nucleotides not matched to a gene: 3. This CDR3 has 14 residues. The germline V gene has CDR1 KGHSH and CDR2 LQKENI. The sequenced sample consisted of peripheral blood. This chain joins TRBV18 and TRBJ1-2; 9 positions agree with TRBD1. This sequence was found in a woman aged 55-75 years with COVID-19, enrolled during active disease. In nucleotides, the CDR3 is TGTGCCAGCTCACAACAGGGGGCGGACTATGGCTACACCTTC. Translated: CASSQQGADYGYTF.